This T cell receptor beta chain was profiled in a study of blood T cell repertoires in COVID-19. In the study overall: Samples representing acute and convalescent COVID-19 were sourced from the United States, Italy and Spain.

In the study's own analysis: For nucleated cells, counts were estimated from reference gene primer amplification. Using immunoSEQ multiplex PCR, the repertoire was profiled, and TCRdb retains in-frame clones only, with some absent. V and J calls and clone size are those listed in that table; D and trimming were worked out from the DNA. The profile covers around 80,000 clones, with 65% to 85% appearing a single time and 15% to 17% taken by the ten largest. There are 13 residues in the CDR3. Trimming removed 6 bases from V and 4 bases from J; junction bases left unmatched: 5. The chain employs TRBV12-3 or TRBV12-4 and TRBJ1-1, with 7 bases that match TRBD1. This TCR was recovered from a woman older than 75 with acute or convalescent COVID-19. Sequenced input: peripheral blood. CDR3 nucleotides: TGTGCCAGCAGCCAGACAGGGTTCACTGAAGCTTTCTTT. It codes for CASSQTGFTEAFF.